The rows below give T cell receptor beta chains drawn from one sample of a study of T cells after yellow fever vaccination. TCRdb processed the 5' RACE reads anew with MiXCR; each CDR3 protein has one entry. The repertoire consists of under 600,000 distinct CDR3 sequences, with around a fifth occurring once and the leading ten covering 15% to 20%. Sequenced material: PBMCs, taken approximately 22 days after the first yellow fever vaccination. Receptor source: a man aged 18 to 30 who received the YFV17D yellow fever vaccine. Each CDR3 is given with its conserved first and last residue. A D gene is named only where the DNA matches it firmly. Size is stated for part of the rows, as once, few or many counts, or as a class when the clone is expanded.

cdr3_length: 15
v_call: TRBV7-3
clone_size: few
j_call: TRBJ2-1
d_call: -
cdr3_nt: TGTGCCAGCGGCTTAGGGGGGACTACCGACAATGAGCAGTTCTTC
cdr3_aa: CASGLGGTTDNEQFF

cdr3_length: 16
v_call: TRBV18
clone_size: once
j_call: TRBJ1-2
d_call: -
cdr3_nt: TGTGCCAGCTCGCCTGTACCGACAGGTCTCGACTATGGCTACACCTTC
cdr3_aa: CASSPVPTGLDYGYTF

cdr3_length: 16
v_call: TRBV20-1
clone_size: -
j_call: TRBJ2-5
d_call: TRBD2
cdr3_nt: TGCAGTGCTAGAGTCCCTAGCGGGGGCCCTCAAGAGACCCAGTACTTC
cdr3_aa: CSARVPSGGPQETQYF

cdr3_length: 14
v_call: TRBV12-3/TRBV12-4
clone_size: few
j_call: TRBJ2-4
d_call: -
cdr3_nt: TGTGCCAGCAGTTTTGGTGGGGCCAAAAACATTCAGTACTTC
cdr3_aa: CASSFGGAKNIQYF

cdr3_length: 14
v_call: TRBV5-4
clone_size: -
j_call: TRBJ2-2
d_call: -
cdr3_nt: TGTGCCAGCAGCTTACAGAAAACCTCCGGGGAGCTGTTTTTT
cdr3_aa: CASSLQKTSGELFF

cdr3_length: 13
v_call: TRBV6-1
clone_size: -
j_call: TRBJ2-1
d_call: -
cdr3_nt: TGTGCCAGCGGACAGTCCACGCTCAATGAGCAGTTCTTC
cdr3_aa: CASGQSTLNEQFF

cdr3_length: 13
v_call: TRBV7-2
clone_size: few
j_call: TRBJ2-5
d_call: -
cdr3_nt: TGTGCCAGCAGCTTTTTAGTACAAGAGACCCAGTACTTC
cdr3_aa: CASSFLVQETQYF

cdr3_length: 13
v_call: TRBV12-3/TRBV12-4
clone_size: few
j_call: TRBJ2-1
d_call: -
cdr3_nt: TGTGCCAGCAGTTTAGCGGGGGATTTTGAGCAGTTCTTC
cdr3_aa: CASSLAGDFEQFF

cdr3_length: 13
v_call: TRBV7-2
clone_size: few
j_call: TRBJ2-7
d_call: -
cdr3_nt: TGTGCCAGCAGAAATCGACAGGACGACGAGCAGTACTTC
cdr3_aa: CASRNRQDDEQYF

cdr3_length: 15
v_call: TRBV12-3/TRBV12-4
clone_size: -
j_call: TRBJ2-3
d_call: TRBD2
cdr3_nt: TGTGCCAGCACTCTAGCGGGGGGTAGGACAGATACGCAGTATTTT
cdr3_aa: CASTLAGGRTDTQYF

cdr3_length: 15
v_call: TRBV7-8
clone_size: few
j_call: TRBJ2-3
d_call: -
cdr3_nt: TGTGCCAGCAGCCGAGCCCGTCGAAGCACAGATACGCAGTATTTT
cdr3_aa: CASSRARRSTDTQYF

cdr3_length: 18
v_call: TRBV11-1
clone_size: few
j_call: TRBJ1-6
d_call: -
cdr3_nt: TGTGCCAGCACCCGAAAGGCCGCGACAGGCGTTTATAATTCACCCCTCCACTTT
cdr3_aa: CASTRKAATGVYNSPLHF

cdr3_length: 16
v_call: TRBV27
clone_size: -
j_call: TRBJ2-1
d_call: -
cdr3_nt: TGTGCCAGCAGTTTATCCCCGGGGGCCATTGGCAATGAGCAGTTCTTC
cdr3_aa: CASSLSPGAIGNEQFF

cdr3_length: 14
v_call: TRBV15
clone_size: -
j_call: TRBJ1-2
d_call: -
cdr3_nt: TGTGCCACCAGCAGAGGTGGCGGAGAGTTCGGCTACACCTTC
cdr3_aa: CATSRGGGEFGYTF

cdr3_length: 14
v_call: TRBV5-6
clone_size: few
j_call: TRBJ1-6
d_call: TRBD1
cdr3_nt: TGTGCCAGCAGCTTGGGGACAGGGTATTCACCCCTCCACTTT
cdr3_aa: CASSLGTGYSPLHF

cdr3_length: 15
v_call: TRBV18
clone_size: few
j_call: TRBJ2-1
d_call: TRBD2
cdr3_nt: TGTGCCAGCTCACGGACTAGCGGGGGTTCCAATGAGCAGTTCTTC
cdr3_aa: CASSRTSGGSNEQFF

cdr3_length: 14
v_call: TRBV28
clone_size: -
j_call: TRBJ1-5
d_call: TRBD1
cdr3_nt: TGTGCCAGCATAACAGGGGGAACCATGTCGGCCCAGCATTTT
cdr3_aa: CASITGGTMSAQHF

cdr3_length: 14
v_call: TRBV28
clone_size: -
j_call: TRBJ2-4
d_call: TRBD1
cdr3_nt: TGTGCCAGCAGCTATGGGACAGGACAAAACATTCAGTACTTC
cdr3_aa: CASSYGTGQNIQYF

cdr3_length: 14
v_call: TRBV7-9
clone_size: -
j_call: TRBJ1-2
d_call: -
cdr3_nt: TGTGCCAGCAGCTTGACACTCGCCCCGGGAGGCTACACCTTC
cdr3_aa: CASSLTLAPGGYTF

cdr3_length: 14
v_call: TRBV7-9
clone_size: -
j_call: TRBJ2-2
d_call: -
cdr3_nt: TGTGCCAGCAGCACTACAGGGCTCGCCGGGGAGCTGTTTTTT
cdr3_aa: CASSTTGLAGELFF

cdr3_length: 15
v_call: TRBV5-6
clone_size: many
j_call: TRBJ1-5
d_call: -
cdr3_nt: TGTGCCAGCAGCTCGTGGAGTTTTTGGAATCAGCCCCAGCATTTT
cdr3_aa: CASSSWSFWNQPQHF

cdr3_length: 15
v_call: TRBV7-2
clone_size: few
j_call: TRBJ2-6
d_call: -
cdr3_nt: TGTGCCAGCAGCCCCCTCCCCTCTGGGGCCAACGTCCTGACTTTC
cdr3_aa: CASSPLPSGANVLTF

cdr3_length: 16
v_call: TRBV9
clone_size: few
j_call: TRBJ2-7
d_call: TRBD2
cdr3_nt: TGTGCCAGCAGCGTAGGCGGGACTAGCGGAACCAACGAGCAGTACTTC
cdr3_aa: CASSVGGTSGTNEQYF

cdr3_length: 13
v_call: TRBV20-1
clone_size: few
j_call: TRBJ2-3
d_call: TRBD1
cdr3_nt: TGCAGTGCTAGAGGGACAGGGATAGATACGCAGTATTTT
cdr3_aa: CSARGTGIDTQYF

cdr3_length: 17
v_call: TRBV9
clone_size: -
j_call: TRBJ2-2
d_call: -
cdr3_nt: TGTGCCAGCAGCGTACTATCCGGGACATCGGGATCCGGGGAGCTGTTTTTT
cdr3_aa: CASSVLSGTSGSGELFF

cdr3_length: 14
v_call: TRBV7-9
clone_size: -
j_call: TRBJ1-2
d_call: -
cdr3_nt: TGTGCCAGCAGCTTACCCGTCCAGGCGGGTGGCTACACCTTC
cdr3_aa: CASSLPVQAGGYTF

cdr3_length: 16
v_call: TRBV9
clone_size: few
j_call: TRBJ1-1
d_call: -
cdr3_nt: TGTGCCAGCAGCGTAGTGGGGGGCGGGATGAACACTGAAGCTTTCTTT
cdr3_aa: CASSVVGGGMNTEAFF

cdr3_length: 13
v_call: TRBV20-1
clone_size: few
j_call: TRBJ2-3
d_call: TRBD2
cdr3_nt: TGCAGTGAGACTAGCGGGGGTACAGATACGCAGTATTTT
cdr3_aa: CSETSGGTDTQYF

cdr3_length: 16
v_call: TRBV19
clone_size: few
j_call: TRBJ2-3
d_call: TRBD1
cdr3_nt: TGTGCCAGTAGTAACCTGGGACAGGGGGGCACAGATACGCAGTATTTT
cdr3_aa: CASSNLGQGGTDTQYF

cdr3_length: 18
v_call: TRBV3-1
clone_size: -
j_call: TRBJ2-5
d_call: -
cdr3_nt: TGTGCCTGCAGCCAAGATCTACTAGGGCCCACCCCAGGAGAGACCCAGTACTTC
cdr3_aa: CACSQDLLGPTPGETQYF

cdr3_length: 14
v_call: TRBV4-1
clone_size: few
j_call: TRBJ1-5
d_call: -
cdr3_nt: TGCGCCAGCAGCCAACTTCCGGGGAGCGGGCCCCAGCATTTT
cdr3_aa: CASSQLPGSGPQHF

cdr3_length: 13
v_call: TRBV27
clone_size: few
j_call: TRBJ1-2
d_call: -
cdr3_nt: TGTGCCAGCAGTTTTAAGGGTGTCGATGGCTACACCTTC
cdr3_aa: CASSFKGVDGYTF

cdr3_length: 15
v_call: TRBV4-2
clone_size: few
j_call: TRBJ2-1
d_call: TRBD2
cdr3_nt: TGTGCCAGCAGCCAAGCGGGGGGATACTACAATGAGCAGTTCTTC
cdr3_aa: CASSQAGGYYNEQFF

cdr3_length: 15
v_call: TRBV19
clone_size: -
j_call: TRBJ1-5
d_call: TRBD1
cdr3_nt: TGTGCCAGTAGAACCCCGGGACAGGGAAGTCAGCCCCAGCATTTT
cdr3_aa: CASRTPGQGSQPQHF

cdr3_length: 20
v_call: TRBV6-1
clone_size: -
j_call: TRBJ2-7
d_call: TRBD1
cdr3_nt: TGTGCCAGCAGTGAAGCGTGGGGTTTCCCGGACAGGGGGGTCCCCTACGAGCAGTACTTC
cdr3_aa: CASSEAWGFPDRGVPYEQYF

cdr3_length: 16
v_call: TRBV4-3
clone_size: -
j_call: TRBJ1-2
d_call: -
cdr3_nt: TGCGCCAGCAGCCACAGGACAGCGGAAACTAACTATGGCTACACCTTC
cdr3_aa: CASSHRTAETNYGYTF

cdr3_length: 15
v_call: TRBV9
clone_size: few
j_call: TRBJ2-7
d_call: TRBD2
cdr3_nt: TGTGCCAGCAGCGTAGCTAGCGGGCCTCCCTACGAGCAGTACTTC
cdr3_aa: CASSVASGPPYEQYF

cdr3_length: 15
v_call: TRBV7-2
clone_size: -
j_call: TRBJ2-3
d_call: TRBD2
cdr3_nt: TGTGCCAGCAGGAAAAATAGCGGGGGGGGTGATACGCAGTATTTT
cdr3_aa: CASRKNSGGGDTQYF

cdr3_length: 11
v_call: TRBV5-1
clone_size: many
j_call: TRBJ2-1
d_call: -
cdr3_nt: TGCGCCAGCAGCGAAGAAGTTGAGCAGTTCTTC
cdr3_aa: CASSEEVEQFF

cdr3_length: 16
v_call: TRBV3-1
clone_size: few
j_call: TRBJ2-3
d_call: TRBD1
cdr3_nt: TGTGCCAGCAGCCAAGATCGGGACAGGGCCTCAGATACGCAGTATTTT
cdr3_aa: CASSQDRDRASDTQYF

cdr3_length: 12
v_call: TRBV5-1
clone_size: -
j_call: TRBJ1-1
d_call: -
cdr3_nt: TGCGCCAGCAGCGCCCCGGGGCCTGAAGCTTTCTTT
cdr3_aa: CASSAPGPEAFF

cdr3_length: 15
v_call: TRBV18
clone_size: -
j_call: TRBJ1-1
d_call: TRBD1
cdr3_nt: TGTGCCAGCTCGGTGGGGACAGGGAGAGCCACTGAAGCTTTCTTT
cdr3_aa: CASSVGTGRATEAFF

cdr3_length: 15
v_call: TRBV20-1
clone_size: few
j_call: TRBJ2-7
d_call: -
cdr3_nt: TGCAGTGCTAGAGAAGTGAGCGGGTCCCCCTACGAGCAGTACTTC
cdr3_aa: CSAREVSGSPYEQYF

cdr3_length: 15
v_call: TRBV2
clone_size: -
j_call: TRBJ2-3
d_call: -
cdr3_nt: TGTGCCAGCAGACGTCGGGTTAAGAGCACAGATACGCAGTATTTT
cdr3_aa: CASRRRVKSTDTQYF

cdr3_length: 15
v_call: TRBV7-2
clone_size: few
j_call: TRBJ1-2
d_call: -
cdr3_nt: TGTGCCAGCAGCTTAGACCGGGGGACTAACTATGGCTACACCTTC
cdr3_aa: CASSLDRGTNYGYTF

cdr3_length: 13
v_call: TRBV7-2
clone_size: many
j_call: TRBJ2-3
d_call: -
cdr3_nt: TGTGCCAGCAGCGTAATAATCTCAGATACGCAGTATTTT
cdr3_aa: CASSVIISDTQYF

cdr3_length: 15
v_call: TRBV24-1
clone_size: -
j_call: TRBJ2-1
d_call: -
cdr3_nt: TGTGCCACCAGTGACACCCGGGACATCTACAATGAGCAGTTCTTC
cdr3_aa: CATSDTRDIYNEQFF

cdr3_length: 12
v_call: TRBV10-1
clone_size: few
j_call: TRBJ2-1
d_call: -
cdr3_nt: TGCGCCAGCGTCTCCCCGAGCGATGAGCAGTTCTTC
cdr3_aa: CASVSPSDEQFF

cdr3_length: 16
v_call: TRBV7-6
clone_size: -
j_call: TRBJ2-2
d_call: -
cdr3_nt: TGTGCCAGCAGCTTAGATGGCATGGTAAAAACCGGGGAGCTGTTTTTT
cdr3_aa: CASSLDGMVKTGELFF

cdr3_length: 14
v_call: TRBV6-5
clone_size: -
j_call: TRBJ1-1
d_call: -
cdr3_nt: TGTGCCAGCAGTTACGGGGAAGGTGACACTGAAGCTTTCTTT
cdr3_aa: CASSYGEGDTEAFF

cdr3_length: 13
v_call: TRBV28
clone_size: few
j_call: TRBJ2-1
d_call: -
cdr3_nt: TGTGCCAGCCAAAAGGCAGGGAGGAATGAGCAGTTCTTC
cdr3_aa: CASQKAGRNEQFF

cdr3_length: 15
v_call: TRBV19
clone_size: -
j_call: TRBJ2-5
d_call: -
cdr3_nt: TGTGCCAGTAGTTCGGGCAGGAGGGTCCAAGAGACCCAGTACTTC
cdr3_aa: CASSSGRRVQETQYF

cdr3_length: 14
v_call: TRBV5-1
clone_size: once
j_call: TRBJ1-2
d_call: TRBD1
cdr3_nt: TGCGCCAGCAGCCCGGGACAGGGGCGGTGGGGCTACACCTTC
cdr3_aa: CASSPGQGRWGYTF

cdr3_length: 15
v_call: TRBV7-3
clone_size: -
j_call: TRBJ2-1
d_call: TRBD1
cdr3_nt: TGTGCCAGCAGCTTAAACAGGGGCCCCTACAATGAGCAGTTCTTC
cdr3_aa: CASSLNRGPYNEQFF

cdr3_length: 16
v_call: TRBV4-2
clone_size: many
j_call: TRBJ2-6
d_call: TRBD1
cdr3_nt: TGTGCCAGCAGCCCCGACAGGGGGCAGGGGGCCAACGTCCTGACTTTC
cdr3_aa: CASSPDRGQGANVLTF

cdr3_length: 15
v_call: TRBV5-8
clone_size: few
j_call: TRBJ1-2
d_call: TRBD1
cdr3_nt: TGTGCCAGCAGCTTAAACAGGGGAGGTGACTATGGCTACACCTTC
cdr3_aa: CASSLNRGGDYGYTF

cdr3_length: 15
v_call: TRBV6-5
clone_size: -
j_call: TRBJ2-3
d_call: TRBD1
cdr3_nt: TGTGCCAGCAGTTACTGGGGACAGGGCACAGATACGCAGTATTTT
cdr3_aa: CASSYWGQGTDTQYF

cdr3_length: 13
v_call: TRBV5-4
clone_size: few
j_call: TRBJ2-1
d_call: TRBD1
cdr3_nt: TGTGCCAGCAGCTTGGTAGGGGGCGATGAGCAGTTCTTC
cdr3_aa: CASSLVGGDEQFF